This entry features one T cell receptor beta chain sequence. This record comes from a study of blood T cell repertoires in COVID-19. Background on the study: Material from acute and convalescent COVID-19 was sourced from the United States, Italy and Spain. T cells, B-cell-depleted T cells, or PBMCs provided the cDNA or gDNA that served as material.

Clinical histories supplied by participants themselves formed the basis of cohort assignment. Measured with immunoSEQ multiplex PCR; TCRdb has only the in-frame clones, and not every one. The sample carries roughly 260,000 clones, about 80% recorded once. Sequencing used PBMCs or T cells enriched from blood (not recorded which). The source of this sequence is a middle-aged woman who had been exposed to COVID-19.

CDR3 sequence: CASGPPGRGTEAFF. The DNA of the CDR3 is TGTGCTAGTGGTCCTCCCGGGAGAGGCACTGAAGCTTTCTTT. This sequence joins TRBV12-5 and TRBJ1-1; no definite D call. CDR3 length: 14 amino acids. V was shortened by 5 bases and J by 4 bases, with 14 bases between the two germline ends. Germline V lookup: CDR1 LGHNT, CDR2 FRNRAP.